Sequencing of this T cell receptor beta chain was carried out in a study of regulatory and conventional T cells in RAG deficiency. The sorted conventional CD4+ T cells were CD25-low and CD127-high, with genomic DNA sequenced. Study results and limitations: Omenn patients showed >80% Treg-Tconv overlap and shorter CDR3 lengths.

Note on this clone: As yet, its antigen is unknown.

The assay was immunoSEQ multiplex PCR, and TCRdb's table has in-frame clones only and misses some. This sample has 29,000 or so clones, with about 95% found just once. Trimming left V 6 bases short and J 0 bases short, with 9 bases between. CDR3 length: 15 amino acids. Per the germline V gene, CDR1 is MNHNS and CDR2 is SASEGT. The data were also submitted as part of a second study, on regulatory T cells. In that study: Primers: 52 TRBV forward and 13 TRBJ reverse.

The chain joins TRBV6-1 to TRBJ2-6; D is unclear. This TCR was sampled from a human donor in good health. Material for sequencing was CD25- CD4+ T cells sorted from blood. CDR3 loop: CASSLQPSGANVLTF. The DNA of the CDR3 is TGTGCCAGCAGCCTACAGCCCTCTGGGGCCAACGTCCTGACTTTC.